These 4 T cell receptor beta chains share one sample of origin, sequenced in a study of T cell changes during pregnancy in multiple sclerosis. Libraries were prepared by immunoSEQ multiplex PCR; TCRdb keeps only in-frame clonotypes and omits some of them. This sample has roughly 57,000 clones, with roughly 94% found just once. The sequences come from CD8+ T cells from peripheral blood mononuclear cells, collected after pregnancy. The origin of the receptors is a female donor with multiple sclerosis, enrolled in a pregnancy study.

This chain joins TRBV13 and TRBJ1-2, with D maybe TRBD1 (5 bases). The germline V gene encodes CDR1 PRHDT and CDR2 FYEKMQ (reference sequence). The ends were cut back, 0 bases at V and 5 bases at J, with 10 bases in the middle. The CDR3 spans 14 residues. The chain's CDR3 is CASSLGTGGYGYTF. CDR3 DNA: TGTGCCAGCAGCTTAGGCACCGGGGGGTATGGCTACACCTTC. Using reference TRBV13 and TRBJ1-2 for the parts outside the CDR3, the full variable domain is AAGVIQSPRHLIKEKRETATLKCYPIPRHDTVYWYQQGPGQDPQFLISFYEKMQSDKGSIPDRFSAQQFSDYHSELNMSSLELGDSALYFCASSLGTGGYGYTFGSGTRLTVV.

The CDR3 DNA is TGTGCCAGCAGCTTAGATAATAGTATCGGCGGGGAGCTGTTTTTT. It yields the protein CASSLDNSIGGELFF. The chain employs TRBV11-2 and TRBJ2-2; D remains ambiguous. The CDR3 sequence is 15 residues long. Germline CDR1 reads SGHAT; CDR2 reads FQNNGV. V lost 0 bases to trimming and J lost 7 bases, with 12 bases between them.

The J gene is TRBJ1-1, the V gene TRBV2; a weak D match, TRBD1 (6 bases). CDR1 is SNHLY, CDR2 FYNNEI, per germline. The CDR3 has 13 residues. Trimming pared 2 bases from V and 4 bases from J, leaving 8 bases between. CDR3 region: CASSEQGSTEAFF. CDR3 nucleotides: TGTGCCAGCAGTGAACAGGGGAGCACTGAAGCTTTCTTT.

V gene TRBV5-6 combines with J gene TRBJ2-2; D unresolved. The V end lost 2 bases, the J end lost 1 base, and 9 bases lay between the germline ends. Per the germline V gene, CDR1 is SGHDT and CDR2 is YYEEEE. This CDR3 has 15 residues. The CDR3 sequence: CASSFLLLNTGELFF. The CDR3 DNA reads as TGTGCCAGCAGCTTTCTCCTTCTGAACACCGGGGAGCTGTTTTTT.